The subject of this entry is one TCR beta chain. The target antigen is unknown. Time point meaning: late sampling 161 to 241 days after vaccination in a few convalescent patients. Treatment denoted: roughly ten-day PBMC culture with coronavirus spike peptide pools or control peptides (ViraFEST assay). Unmatched junction bases numbered 6, after V lost 5 bases and J lost 7 bases. The CDR3 contains 15 residues. The germline V gene has CDR1 SGHTA and CDR2 FQGTGA. The sample comes from a study of vaccination and CD4 T cells after COVID-19. As for the study in general: Convalescent cases consisted of six males and four females, of whom two were Hispanic.

Cultured CD4+ T cell DNA underwent sequencing with the Oncomine TCR Beta short-read assay. MiXCR, applied by TCRdb to the PCR reads, yields one record per CDR3 protein. The sample lists about 21,000 distinct CDR3 sequences, 46% occurring once. The input for sequencing was CD4+ T cells from blood, cultured in vitro, taken about 7 months after SARS-CoV-2 vaccination. V gene TRBV7-3 combines with J gene TRBJ2-2; TRBD2 matches at 11 bases. The receptor comes from a human donor who had recovered from COVID-19. The CDR3 bases are TGTGCCAGCAGCCCACTAGCGGGAGTAAACGGGGAGCTGTTTTTT. Translating it yields CASSPLAGVNGELFF.